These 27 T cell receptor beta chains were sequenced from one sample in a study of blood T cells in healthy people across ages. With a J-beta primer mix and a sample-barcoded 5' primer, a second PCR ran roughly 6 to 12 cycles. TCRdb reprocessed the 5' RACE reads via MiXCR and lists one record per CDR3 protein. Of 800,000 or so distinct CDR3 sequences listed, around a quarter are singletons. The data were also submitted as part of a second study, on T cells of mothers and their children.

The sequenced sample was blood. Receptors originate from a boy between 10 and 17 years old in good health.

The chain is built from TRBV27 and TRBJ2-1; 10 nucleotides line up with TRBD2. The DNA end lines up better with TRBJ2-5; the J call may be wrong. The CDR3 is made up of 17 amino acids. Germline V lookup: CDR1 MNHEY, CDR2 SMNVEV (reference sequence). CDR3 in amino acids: CASSLSVASGSFETQYF. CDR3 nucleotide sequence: TGTGCCAGCAGTTTATCGGTAGCTAGCGGGAGTTTTGAGACCCAGTACTTC.

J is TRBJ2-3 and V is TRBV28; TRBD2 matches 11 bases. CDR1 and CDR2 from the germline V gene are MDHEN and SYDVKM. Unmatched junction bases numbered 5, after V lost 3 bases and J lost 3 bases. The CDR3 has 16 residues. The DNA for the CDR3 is TGTGCCAGCAGTTTCACCCTAGCGGGAGGAACAGATACGCAGTATTTT. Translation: CASSFTLAGGTDTQYF.

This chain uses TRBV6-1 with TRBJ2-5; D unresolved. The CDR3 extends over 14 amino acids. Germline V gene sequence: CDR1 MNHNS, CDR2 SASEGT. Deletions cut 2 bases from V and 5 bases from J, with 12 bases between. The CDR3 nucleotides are TGTGCCAGCAGTGAACCTACCGCCGGGGAGACCCAGTACTTC. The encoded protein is CASSEPTAGETQYF.

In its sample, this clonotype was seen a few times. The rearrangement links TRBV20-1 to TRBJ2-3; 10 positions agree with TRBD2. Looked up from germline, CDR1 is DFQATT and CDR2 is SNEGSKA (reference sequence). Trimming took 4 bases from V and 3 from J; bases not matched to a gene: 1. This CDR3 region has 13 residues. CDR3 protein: CSAKLAGTDTQYF. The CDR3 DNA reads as TGCAGTGCTAAACTAGCGGGAACAGATACGCAGTATTTT.

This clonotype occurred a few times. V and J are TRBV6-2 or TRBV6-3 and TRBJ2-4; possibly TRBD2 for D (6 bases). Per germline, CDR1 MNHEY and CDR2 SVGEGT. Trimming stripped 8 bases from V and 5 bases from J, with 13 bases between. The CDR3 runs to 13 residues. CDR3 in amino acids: CASGGTLENIQYF. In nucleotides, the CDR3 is TGTGCCAGCGGCGGGACTCTCGAAAACATTCAGTACTTC.

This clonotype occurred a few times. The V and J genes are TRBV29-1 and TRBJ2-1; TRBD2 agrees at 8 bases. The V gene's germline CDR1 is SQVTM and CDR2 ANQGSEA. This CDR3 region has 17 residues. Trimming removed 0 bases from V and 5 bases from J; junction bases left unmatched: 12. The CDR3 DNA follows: TGCAGCGTTGAAGATGTGGCTAGCGGGCGAAGAAACAATGAGCAGTTCTTC. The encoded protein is CSVEDVASGRRNNEQFF.

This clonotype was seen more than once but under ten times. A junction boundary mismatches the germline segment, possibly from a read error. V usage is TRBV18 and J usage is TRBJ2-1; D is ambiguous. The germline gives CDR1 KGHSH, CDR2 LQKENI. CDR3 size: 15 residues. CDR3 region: CASSPSPAVYNEQFF. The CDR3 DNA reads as TGTGCCAGCTCACCATCTCCTGCAGTTTACAATGAACAGTTCTTC. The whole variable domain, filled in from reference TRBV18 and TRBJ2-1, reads NAGVMQNPRHLVRRRGQEARLRCSPMKGHSHVYWYRQLPEEGLKFMVYLQKENIIDESGMPKERFSAEFPKEGPSILRIQQVVRGDSAAYFCASSPSPAVYNEQFFGPGTRLTVL.

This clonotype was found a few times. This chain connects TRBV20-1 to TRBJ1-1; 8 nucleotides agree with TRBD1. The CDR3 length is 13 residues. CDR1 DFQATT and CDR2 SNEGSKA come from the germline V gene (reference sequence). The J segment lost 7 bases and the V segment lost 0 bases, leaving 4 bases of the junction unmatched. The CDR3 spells CSARDYRGFEAFF. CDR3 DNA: TGCAGTGCTAGAGACTACAGGGGGTTTGAAGCTTTCTTT.

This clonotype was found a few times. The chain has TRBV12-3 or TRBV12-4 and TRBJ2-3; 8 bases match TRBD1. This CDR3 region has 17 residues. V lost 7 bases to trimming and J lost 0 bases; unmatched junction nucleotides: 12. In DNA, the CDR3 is TGTGCCAGCAACTCCTCCCCGGGACAGGACAGCACAGATACGCAGTATTTT. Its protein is CASNSSPGQDSTDTQYF.

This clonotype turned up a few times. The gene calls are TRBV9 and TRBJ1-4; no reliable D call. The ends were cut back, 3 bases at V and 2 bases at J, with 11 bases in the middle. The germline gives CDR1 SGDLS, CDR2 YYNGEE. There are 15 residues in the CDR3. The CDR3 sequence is CASSAREATNEKLFF. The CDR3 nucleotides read TGTGCCAGCAGCGCTAGGGAGGCCACTAATGAAAAACTGTTTTTT.

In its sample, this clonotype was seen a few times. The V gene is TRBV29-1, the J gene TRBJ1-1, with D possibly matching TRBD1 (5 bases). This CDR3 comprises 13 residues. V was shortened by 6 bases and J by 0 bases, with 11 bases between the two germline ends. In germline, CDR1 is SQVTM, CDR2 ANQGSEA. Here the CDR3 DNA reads TGCAGCGTCCCCGGGGCGATGAACACTGAAGCTTTCTTT. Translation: CSVPGAMNTEAFF.

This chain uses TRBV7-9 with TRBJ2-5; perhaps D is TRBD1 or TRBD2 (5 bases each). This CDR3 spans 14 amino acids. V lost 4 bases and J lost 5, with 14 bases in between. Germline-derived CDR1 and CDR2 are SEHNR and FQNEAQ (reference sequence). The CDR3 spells CASSSPWGWETQYF. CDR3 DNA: TGTGCCAGCAGCTCTCCGTGGGGGTGGGAGACCCAGTACTTC.

The CDR3 loop is CASSSQVRGSTYEQYF. The CDR3 DNA reads as TGTGCCAGCAGCTCCCAGGTGAGGGGTTCGACCTACGAGCAGTACTTC. This chain uses TRBV7-9 with TRBJ2-7, with D perhaps TRBD1 or TRBD2 (5 bases each). With 4 bases removed from V and 2 bases from J, the gap between germline ends came to 18 bases. The CDR3 runs to 16 residues. Germline CDR1 reads SEHNR; CDR2 reads FQNEAQ (reference sequence).

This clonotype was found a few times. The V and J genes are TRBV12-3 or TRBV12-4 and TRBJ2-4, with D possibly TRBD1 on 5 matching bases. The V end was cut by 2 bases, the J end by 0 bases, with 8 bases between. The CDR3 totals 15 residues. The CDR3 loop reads CASSLLGVAKNIQYF. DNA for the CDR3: TGTGCCAGCAGTTTACTAGGGGTAGCCAAAAACATTCAGTACTTC.

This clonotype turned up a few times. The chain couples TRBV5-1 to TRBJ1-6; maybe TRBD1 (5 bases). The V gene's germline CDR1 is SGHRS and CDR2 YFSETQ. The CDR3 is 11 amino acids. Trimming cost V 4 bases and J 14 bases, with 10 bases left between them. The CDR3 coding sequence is TGCGCCAGCAGCATGGGGGGAACCCTCCACTTT. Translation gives CASSMGGTLHF.

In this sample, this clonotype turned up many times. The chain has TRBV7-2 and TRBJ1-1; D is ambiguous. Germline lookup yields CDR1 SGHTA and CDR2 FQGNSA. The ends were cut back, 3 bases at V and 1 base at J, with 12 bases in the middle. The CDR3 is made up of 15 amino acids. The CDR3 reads CASSLAAIANTEAFF. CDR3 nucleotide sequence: TGTGCCAGCAGCTTGGCAGCGATCGCGAACACTGAAGCTTTCTTT.

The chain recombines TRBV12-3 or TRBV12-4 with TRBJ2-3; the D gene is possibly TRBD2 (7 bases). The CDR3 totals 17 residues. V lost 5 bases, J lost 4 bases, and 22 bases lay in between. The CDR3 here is CASSHTRGASGPDTQYF. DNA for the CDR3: TGTGCCAGCAGTCACACCCGGGGGGCTAGCGGACCAGATACGCAGTATTTT.

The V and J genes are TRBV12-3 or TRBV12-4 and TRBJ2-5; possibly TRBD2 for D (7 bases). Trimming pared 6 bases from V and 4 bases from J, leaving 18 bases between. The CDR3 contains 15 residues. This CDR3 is CASRRGTKGGETQYF. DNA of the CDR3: TGTGCCAGCAGGAGGGGGACTAAGGGCGGAGAGACCCAGTACTTC.

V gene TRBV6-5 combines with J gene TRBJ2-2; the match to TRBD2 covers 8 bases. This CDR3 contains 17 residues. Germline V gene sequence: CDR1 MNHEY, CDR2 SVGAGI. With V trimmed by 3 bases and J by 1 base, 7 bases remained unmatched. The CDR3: CASSYAPLAGNTGELFF. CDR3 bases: TGTGCCAGCAGTTATGCTCCGCTAGCGGGGAACACCGGGGAGCTGTTTTTT.

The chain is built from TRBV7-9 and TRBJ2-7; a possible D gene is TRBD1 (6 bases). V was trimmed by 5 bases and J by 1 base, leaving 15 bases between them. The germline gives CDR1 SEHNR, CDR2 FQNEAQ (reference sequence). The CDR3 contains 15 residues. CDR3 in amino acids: CASSQGTGKSYEQYF. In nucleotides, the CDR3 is TGTGCCAGCAGCCAGGGAACAGGGAAGTCCTACGAGCAGTACTTC.

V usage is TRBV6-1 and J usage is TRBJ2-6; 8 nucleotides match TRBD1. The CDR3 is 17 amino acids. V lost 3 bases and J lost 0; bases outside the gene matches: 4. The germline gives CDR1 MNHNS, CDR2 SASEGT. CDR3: CASSDFTGGSGANVLTF. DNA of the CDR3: TGTGCCAGCAGTGACTTCACAGGGGGCTCTGGGGCCAACGTCCTGACTTTC.

The CDR3 DNA sequence: TGCAGCGTTGAATCGGGGGGTGAGCAGTTCTTC. Its protein is CSVESGGEQFF. The rearrangement links TRBV29-1 to TRBJ2-1, with 7 bases aligning to TRBD2. The J segment lost 9 bases and the V segment lost 2 bases, leaving 1 base of the junction unmatched. The CDR3 has 11 amino acids. Per germline, CDR1 SQVTM and CDR2 ANQGSEA.

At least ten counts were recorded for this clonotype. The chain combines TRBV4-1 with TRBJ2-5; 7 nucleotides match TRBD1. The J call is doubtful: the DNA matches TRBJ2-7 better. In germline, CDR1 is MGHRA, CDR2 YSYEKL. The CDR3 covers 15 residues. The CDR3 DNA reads TGCGCCAGCAGCCAAGTCGATCAGGGGGCCTACGAGCAGTACTTC. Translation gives CASSQVDQGAYEQYF.

In DNA form, the CDR3 reads TGTGCCAGCAACGCCGGGGGGAACACTGAAGCTTTCTTT. The encoded protein is CASNAGGNTEAFF. This sequence joins TRBV25-1 and TRBJ1-1; weak D call: TRBD1 (5 bases). The V and J ends lost 7 bases and 1 base respectively, with 10 bases between them. The germline V gene encodes CDR1 MGHDK and CDR2 SYGVNS. The CDR3 has 13 amino acids. The full variable domain, rest sourced from reference TRBV25-1 and TRBJ1-1, is EADIYQTPRYLVIGTGKKITLECSQTMGHDKMYWYQQDPGMELHLIHYSYGVNSTEKGDLSSESTVSRIRTEHFPLTLESARPSHTSQYLCASNAGGNTEAFFGQGTRLTVV.

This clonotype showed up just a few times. The CDR3 DNA sequence: TGTGCCAGCAGTTTTGGCAGGGGGGACACTGAAGCTTTCTTT. This sequence encodes CASSFGRGDTEAFF. The chain carries TRBV27 and TRBJ1-1; the match to TRBD1 covers 7 bases. CDR1 is MNHEY and CDR2 is SMNVEV in the germline V gene (reference sequence). Trimming removed 3 bases from V and 3 bases from J; junction bases left unmatched: 4. This CDR3 spans 14 amino acids.

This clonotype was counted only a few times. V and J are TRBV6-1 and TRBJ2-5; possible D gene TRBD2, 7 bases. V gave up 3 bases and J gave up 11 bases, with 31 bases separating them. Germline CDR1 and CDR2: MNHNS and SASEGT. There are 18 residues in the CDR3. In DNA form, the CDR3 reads TGTGCCAGCAGTGACTGGGGGGGGCGAGCCGGCCGTCCCTATGAGCAGTACTTC. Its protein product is CASSDWGGRAGRPYEQYF.

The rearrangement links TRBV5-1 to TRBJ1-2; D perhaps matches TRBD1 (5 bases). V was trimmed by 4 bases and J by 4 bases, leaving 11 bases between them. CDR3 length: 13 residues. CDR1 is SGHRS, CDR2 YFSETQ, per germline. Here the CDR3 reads CASSNQGGYGYTF. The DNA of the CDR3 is TGCGCCAGCAGCAACCAGGGTGGCTATGGCTACACCTTC.